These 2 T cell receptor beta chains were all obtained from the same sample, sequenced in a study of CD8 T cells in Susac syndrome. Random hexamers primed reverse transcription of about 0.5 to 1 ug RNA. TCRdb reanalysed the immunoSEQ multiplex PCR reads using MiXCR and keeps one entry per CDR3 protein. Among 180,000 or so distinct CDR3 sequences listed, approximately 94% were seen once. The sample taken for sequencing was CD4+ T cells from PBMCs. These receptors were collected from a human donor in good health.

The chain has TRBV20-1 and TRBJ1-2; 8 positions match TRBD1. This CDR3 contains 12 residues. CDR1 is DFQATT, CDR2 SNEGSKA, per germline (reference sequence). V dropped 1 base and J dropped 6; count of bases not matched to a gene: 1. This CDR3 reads CSARADRDGYTF. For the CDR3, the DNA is TGCAGTGCTAGAGCGGACAGGGATGGCTACACCTTC.

The CDR3 region has the DNA TGTGCCAGCAGCCCACCGACAGGGGGCTATGGCTACACCTTC. It specifies CASSPPTGGYGYTF. J is TRBJ1-2 and V is TRBV5-4; the match to TRBD1 covers 9 bases. CDR3 length: 14 amino acids. V gave up 4 bases and J gave up 4 bases; unmatched junction bases: 5. The germline V gene has CDR1 SGHNT and CDR2 YYREEE (reference sequence).